What follows describes a single TCR beta chain. The V gene's germline CDR1 is SGHVS and CDR2 FQNEAQ. V lost 5 bases to trimming and J lost 6 bases, with 10 bases between them. This CDR3 has 13 residues. Each CDR3 protein is one row after TCRdb ran MiXCR on the RACE reads. The profile shows approximately 60,000 distinct CDR3 sequences, 11% of them singletons. The data were taken from a study of human T cells and chemical hapten exposure. Noted time point: patch test 3, about 24 weeks after DPC sensitization. Treatment specified: therapeutic diphenylcyclopropenone sensitization with weekly scalp DPC. This specimen consisted of whole blood, obtained in connection with sensitization to the hapten diphenylcyclopropenone (DPC). This receptor was taken from a woman aged 25 to 39 with alopecia areata. Some clones in this sample may be carry-over from other donors' samples. J is TRBJ2-2 and V is TRBV7-8; D not certain. The CDR3 DNA sequence: TGTGCCAGCAGCAACGGACCTCCCGGGGAGCTGTTTTTT. This translates into CASSNGPPGELFF.